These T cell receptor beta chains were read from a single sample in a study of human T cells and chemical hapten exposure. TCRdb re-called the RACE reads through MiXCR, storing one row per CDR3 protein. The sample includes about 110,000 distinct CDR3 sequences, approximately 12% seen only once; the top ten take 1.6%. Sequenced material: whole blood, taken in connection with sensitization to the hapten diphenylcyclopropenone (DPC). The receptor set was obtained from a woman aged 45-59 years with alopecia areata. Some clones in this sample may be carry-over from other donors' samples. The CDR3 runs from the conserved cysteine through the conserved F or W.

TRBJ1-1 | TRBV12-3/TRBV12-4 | CASLTVLNTEAFF
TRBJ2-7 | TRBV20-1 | CSAATGKNGYEQYF
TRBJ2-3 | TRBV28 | CASRLGGATDTQYF
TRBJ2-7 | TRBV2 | CASSGGSAPTGQYF
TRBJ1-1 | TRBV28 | CASSFALLQAFF
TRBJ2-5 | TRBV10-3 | CAIAIGSEETQYF
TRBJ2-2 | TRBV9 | CASSVATGVTGELFF
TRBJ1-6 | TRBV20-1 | CSANTNSPLHF
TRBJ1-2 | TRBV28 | CASRPVTGEGYGYTF
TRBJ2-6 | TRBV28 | CASSPGPGANVLTF
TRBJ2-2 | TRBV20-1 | CSASLAGGTGELFF
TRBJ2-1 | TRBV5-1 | CASSSKSTSGRVNEQFF
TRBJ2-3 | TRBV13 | CASSSEASGDTDTQYF
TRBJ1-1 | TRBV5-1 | CASSLAGTGGTEAFF
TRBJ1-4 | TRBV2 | CASGRLGQGIEKLFF
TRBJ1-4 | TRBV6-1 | CASIDRANEKLFF
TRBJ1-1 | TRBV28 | CASRSQGADEAFF
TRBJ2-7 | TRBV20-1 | CSAGDPRDISREQYF
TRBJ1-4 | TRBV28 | CASSHMGPGVGNEKLFF
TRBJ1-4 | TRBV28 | CASSLPTPSMGDNEKLFF
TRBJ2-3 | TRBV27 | CASSLFPGGATDTQYF
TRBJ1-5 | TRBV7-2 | CASSQPNQPQHF
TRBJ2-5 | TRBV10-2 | CASRKTSGGGGETQYF
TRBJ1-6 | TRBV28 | CASRPDRENSPLHF
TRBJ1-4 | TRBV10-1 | CASSESKGGDEKLFF
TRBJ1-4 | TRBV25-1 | CASNWTASEKLFF
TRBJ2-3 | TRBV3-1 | CASSQVSGADTQYF
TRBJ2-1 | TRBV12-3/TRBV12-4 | CASSLALRGNEQFF
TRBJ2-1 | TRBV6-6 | CASSLRTSGRHEQFF
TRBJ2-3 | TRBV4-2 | CASNLGGGTDTQYF
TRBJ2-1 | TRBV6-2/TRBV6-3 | CASSYRSVGSSYNEQFF
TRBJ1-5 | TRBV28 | CASRSLRSNQPQHF
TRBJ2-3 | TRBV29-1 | CSAVTGASSTDTQYF
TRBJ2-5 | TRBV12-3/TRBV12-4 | CASRHGGGKTQYF
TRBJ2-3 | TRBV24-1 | CATSDFGATTDTQYF
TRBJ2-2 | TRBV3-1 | CASSRLAGEPGELFF
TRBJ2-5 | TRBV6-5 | CASSYWDGETQYF
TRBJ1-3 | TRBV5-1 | CASSLGFAFSGNTIYF
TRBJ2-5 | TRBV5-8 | CASSLFLRTDQETQYF
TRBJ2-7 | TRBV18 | CASSPPTGIEQYF